Following are 32 T cell receptor beta chains from one sample sequenced in a study of shared clonotypes between healthy human individuals. Generated by immunoSEQ multiplex PCR, the TCRdb table keeps only in-frame clones and is missing some. The table records 490,000 or so clones, around 80% of them present only once. Sequences were obtained from PBMCs. The origin of the receptors is a woman aged 40 to 55 in good health. Some clones in this sample may be carry-over from other donors' samples.

This clone was picked up one time. The chain carries TRBV6-6 and TRBJ1-4; 7 nucleotides line up with TRBD1. The CDR3 is 14 residues long. The junction had 6 bases not matched to a gene; V was cut back by 6 bases and J by 5 bases. Germline V CDR1 and CDR2: MNHNY, SVGAGI (reference sequence). The CDR3 bases are TGTGCCAGCAGAAAGGGGACAGACAATGAAAAACTGTTTTTT. It translates to CASRKGTDNEKLFF.

The V call is TRBV6-1, the J call TRBJ1-5; no clear D gene. Between the trimmed V and J ends, which lost 6 bases and 5 bases, there was a span of 11 bases. The germline V gene has CDR1 MNHNS and CDR2 SASEGT. The CDR3 length is 13 residues. CDR3 protein: CASSRWVDQPQHF. The CDR3 coding sequence is TGTGCCAGCAGCCGATGGGTGGATCAGCCCCAGCATTTT.

The chain has TRBV7-2 and TRBJ2-7; possible D gene TRBD1, 5 bases. The CDR3 runs 19 residues. Trimming left V 2 bases short and J 7 bases short, with 30 bases between. CDR1 SGHTA and CDR2 FQGNSA come from the germline V gene. The CDR3 DNA sequence: TGTGCCAGCAGCTTAAGGAACCCCACCTTGGGGCGGACCCTTGGGGAGCAGTACTTC. It translates to CASSLRNPTLGRTLGEQYF.

This chain connects TRBV5-1 to TRBJ2-7; D perhaps matches TRBD1 (6 bases). V lost 1 base to trimming and J lost 1 base, with 18 bases between them. The CDR3 consists of 17 residues. Germline V gene sequence: CDR1 SGHRS, CDR2 YFSETQ. CDR3 protein: CASSLSTPGRGSYEQYF. In DNA, the CDR3 is TGCGCCAGCAGCTTGTCAACTCCCGGCAGGGGATCCTACGAGCAGTACTTC.

Turning to this clone: Other DNA sequences within the sample encode an identical CDR3. The chain joins TRBV2 to TRBJ1-5; 7 bases fit TRBD1. This CDR3 comprises 16 residues. The V segment lost 4 bases and the J segment 1 base; nucleotides outside the gene matches: 7. Looked up from germline, CDR1 is SNHLY and CDR2 is FYNNEI. DNA for the CDR3: TGTGCCAGCAGTGCACAGGGGAGGGGGAGCAATCAGCCCCAGCATTTT. This gives the protein CASSAQGRGSNQPQHF.

The CDR3 spells CASVDQETQYF. CDR3 nucleotide sequence: TGTGCCAGCGTGGATCAAGAGACCCAGTACTTC. The chain carries TRBV6-1 and TRBJ2-5; D unclear. Per germline, CDR1 MNHNS and CDR2 SASEGT. Trimming stripped 8 bases from V and 2 bases from J, with 6 bases between. This CDR3 comprises 11 residues.

The rearrangement joins TRBV5-1 to TRBJ1-2; 10 bases match TRBD1. CDR3 size: 15 residues. Looked up from germline, CDR1 is SGHRS and CDR2 is YFSETQ. Unmatched junction bases numbered 6, after V lost 0 bases and J lost 7 bases. CDR3 nucleotide sequence: TGCGCCAGCAGCTTGGCGGGACAGGGGTTGAGTGGCTACACCTTC. Translating gives CASSLAGQGLSGYTF.

This rearrangement joins TRBV12-5 to TRBJ2-1, with a possible D match to TRBD1 (6 bases). Deletions cut 4 bases from V and 8 bases from J, with 12 bases between. CDR3 length: 13 residues. Germline V gene lookup returns CDR1 LGHNT and CDR2 FRNRAP. CDR3 nucleotide sequence: TGTGCTAGTGGTTCCGGAACAGGGTATGAGCAGTTCTTC. It specifies CASGSGTGYEQFF.

This chain joins TRBV5-1 and TRBJ2-7, with D maybe TRBD2 (5 bases). V lost 4 bases and J 9 bases, leaving 17 bases between the germline ends. The V gene's germline CDR1 is SGHRS and CDR2 YFSETQ. There are 13 residues in the CDR3. The DNA of the CDR3 is TGCGCCAGCAGCGCGACTAACCCTACGAGGCAGTACTTC. It is translated as CASSATNPTRQYF.

This chain joins TRBV27 and TRBJ2-5; the match to TRBD1 covers 7 bases. The J call may be faulty, since TRBJ2-7 better matches the DNA end. Germline assignment: CDR1 MNHEY and CDR2 SMNVEV (reference sequence). The CDR3 consists of 13 residues. In DNA, the CDR3 is TGTGCCAGCAGGTTGGACAGGAGCTACGAGCAGTACTTC. Its protein is CASRLDRSYEQYF.

V usage is TRBV7-9 and J usage is TRBJ2-5; D unclear. Germline-derived CDR1 and CDR2 are SEHNR and FQNEAQ (reference sequence). CDR3 length equals 13 residues. V was trimmed by 4 bases and J by 5 bases, leaving 11 bases between them. CDR3 sequence (DNA): TGTGCCAGCAGCTCCTGGAATGGGGAGACCCAGTACTTC. This encodes CASSSWNGETQYF.

Regarding this clone: Other nucleotide sequences from this sample produce the same CDR3. This chain uses TRBV29-1 with TRBJ2-1; D gene uncertain. The CDR3 sequence is 13 residues long. V was clipped by 2 bases and J by 0 bases, with 5 bases between them. Germline CDR1 SQVTM, CDR2 ANQGSEA. CDR3 nucleotides: TGCAGCGTTGAAAAAAGCTCCTACAATGAGCAGTTCTTC. It translates to CSVEKSSYNEQFF.

The rearrangement uses TRBV9 and TRBJ2-1, with 12 bases fitting TRBD2. The J segment lost 8 bases and the V segment lost 4 bases, leaving 10 bases of the junction unmatched. The CDR3 contains 16 residues. From germline, CDR1 is SGDLS and CDR2 YYNGEE. CDR3 nucleotide sequence: TGTGCCAGCAGCATTCTAGCGGGAGGGATCTGGGATGAGCAGTTCTTC. This gives the protein CASSILAGGIWDEQFF.

This chain links TRBV25-1 with TRBJ2-7, with a tentative D call TRBD1 (5 bases). The CDR3 is made up of 15 amino acids. V dropped 4 bases and J dropped 3 bases, with 16 bases sitting between them. Germline V gene data show CDR1 as MGHDK and CDR2 as SYGVNS. The CDR3 loop is CASSALAKGDYEQYF. The CDR3 DNA sequence: TGTGCCAGCAGTGCCTTAGCCAAAGGGGACTACGAGCAGTACTTC.

This clone was seen repeatedly, ten times or more. The chain carries TRBV6-1 and TRBJ1-5; D gene unclear. Per the germline V gene, CDR1 is MNHNS and CDR2 is SASEGT. The V end was cut by 2 bases, the J end by 6 bases, with 14 bases between. This CDR3 is built from 15 residues. The CDR3 here is CASSETSAGSQPQHF. The CDR3 region has the DNA TGTGCCAGCAGTGAAACCAGTGCAGGTAGTCAGCCCCAGCATTTT.

V usage is TRBV5-1 and J usage is TRBJ1-1; the match to TRBD1 covers 10 bases. V lost 2 bases and J lost 0; bases outside the gene matches: 7. CDR1 is SGHRS and CDR2 is YFSETQ in the germline V gene. The length of the CDR3 is 17 residues. CDR3 DNA sequence: TGCGCCAGCAGCTTATCCGGGACAGGGGTCATGAACACTGAAGCTTTCTTT. Translation: CASSLSGTGVMNTEAFF.

The table lists this clone with many counts. The V call is TRBV5-1, the J call TRBJ2-5; 8 bases are shared with TRBD2. Germline CDR1 reads SGHRS; CDR2 reads YFSETQ. The trim removed 3 bases at V and 0 bases at J, leaving 10 bases unmatched. CDR3 length equals 17 residues. The CDR3 DNA is TGCGCCAGCAGCTCTCCCGGGACTAGTGACAACCAAGAGACCCAGTACTTC. It codes for CASSSPGTSDNQETQYF.

The gene calls are TRBV28 and TRBJ1-5; D possibly corresponds to TRBD1 (5 bases). The ends were cut back, 7 bases at V and 11 bases at J, with 18 bases in the middle. The CDR3 spans 13 residues. Germline V gene data show CDR1 as MDHEN and CDR2 as SYDVKM. This CDR3 reads CASTTPQGSAQHF. CDR3 in DNA: TGTGCCAGCACAACACCCCAGGGTTCTGCCCAGCATTTT.

V gene TRBV2 combines with J gene TRBJ2-7; 7 bases line up with TRBD1. V lost 5 bases to trimming and J lost 0 bases; unmatched junction nucleotides: 4. This CDR3 spans 14 amino acids. Germline lookup yields CDR1 SNHLY and CDR2 FYNNEI. CDR3 in DNA: TGTGCCAGCAGTTCTCGACAGGGCTCCTACGAGCAGTACTTC. Translating it yields CASSSRQGSYEQYF.

V and J are TRBV7-9 and TRBJ2-3; 8 nucleotides agree with TRBD2. The CDR3 length is 19 residues. After removal of 5 bases from V and 0 bases from J, the junction contained 16 bases not matched to a gene. The germline CDR1 and CDR2 sequences are SEHNR and FQNEAQ (reference sequence). CDR3 protein: CASSGPGTRSGTSTDTQYF. CDR3 sequence (DNA): TGTGCCAGCAGCGGTCCCGGGACTAGATCGGGTACTAGCACAGATACGCAGTATTTT.

The chain has TRBV5-6 and TRBJ2-1; TRBD2 matches 7 bases. CDR1 and CDR2 from the germline V gene are SGHDT and YYEEEE. V shed 0 bases and J 8 bases; nucleotides not matched to a gene: 8. CDR3 length equals 15 residues. In DNA, the CDR3 is TGTGCCAGCAGCTTGGATGCGGGAGCTGCGTATGAGCAGTTCTTC. Translation: CASSLDAGAAYEQFF.

The chain carries TRBV10-3 and TRBJ2-7, with 7 bases aligning to TRBD1. In germline, CDR1 is ENHRY, CDR2 SYGVKD. This CDR3 is 14 amino acids long. J gave up 5 bases and V 6 bases, and 10 bases lay outside the gene matches. The CDR3 DNA follows: TGTGCCATCAGCCAGACAGGGTATGAAGACGAGCAGTACTTC. This codes for CAISQTGYEDEQYF.

In nucleotides, the CDR3 is TGTGCCACCAGCAGAGATCGGGGGTACACTGAAGCTTTCTTT. It is translated as CATSRDRGYTEAFF. The rearrangement links TRBV15 to TRBJ1-1; tentative D call: TRBD1 (5 bases). The CDR3 length is 14 residues. The V and J ends lost 0 bases and 3 bases respectively, with 8 bases between them. Germline assignment: CDR1 LNHNV and CDR2 YYDKDF (reference sequence).

Points on this clone: Other DNA sequences in the same sample also yield this CDR3. This chain uses TRBV4-2 with TRBJ1-5, with D maybe TRBD1 (5 bases). Trimming took 1 base from V and 10 from J, leaving 11 bases between them. The CDR3 extends over 13 amino acids. Germline lookup yields CDR1 LGHNA and CDR2 YNFKEQ. The CDR3 protein is CASSQVKGRPQHF. The CDR3 coding sequence is TGTGCCAGCAGCCAAGTAAAGGGGCGACCCCAGCATTTT.

Only a few counts were recorded for this clone. The genes are TRBV19 and TRBJ1-5; 8 bases are shared with TRBD1. The trim removed 5 bases at V and 2 bases at J, leaving 5 bases unmatched. This CDR3 is built from 15 residues. Germline values: CDR1 LNHDA, CDR2 SQIVND (reference sequence). The CDR3 region has the DNA TGTGCCAGTAGTTCCAGGGGGCGAGGCAATCAGCCCCAGCATTTT. It specifies CASSSRGRGNQPQHF.

This clone was picked up one time. This chain links TRBV27 with TRBJ2-2; TRBD1 agrees at 7 bases. With V trimmed by 8 bases and J by 3 bases, 3 bases remained unmatched. CDR3 length: 13 amino acids. From germline, CDR1 is MNHEY and CDR2 SMNVEV (reference sequence). The chain's CDR3 is CASFGQDTGELFF. The CDR3 DNA follows: TGTGCCAGCTTCGGACAGGACACCGGGGAGCTGTTTTTT.

The rearrangement uses TRBV9 and TRBJ2-1; TRBD1 matches 8 bases. The CDR3 has 17 residues. CDR1 SGDLS and CDR2 YYNGEE come from the germline V gene. V gave up 0 bases and J gave up 10 bases; unmatched junction bases: 15. In nucleotides, the CDR3 is TGTGCCAGCAGCGTAGCTCAGGGGACAGGAACAAGGGCAGAGCAGTTCTTC. It yields the protein CASSVAQGTGTRAEQFF.

The CDR3 bases are TGTGCCAGCAGTTTAAGACGGACAGCCAATGAGCAGTTCTTC. This translates into CASSLRRTANEQFF. The genes are TRBV27 and TRBJ2-1, with TRBD1 as a possible D gene (6 bases). V shed 2 bases and J shed 6 bases, with 11 bases lying between them. Germline V gene lookup returns CDR1 MNHEY and CDR2 SMNVEV (reference sequence). This CDR3 contains 14 residues.

This chain links TRBV7-9 with TRBJ2-4, with D uncertain. Germline V gene sequence: CDR1 SEHNR, CDR2 FQNEAQ (reference sequence). The CDR3 has 16 amino acids. V lost 1 base and J lost 0, with 10 bases in between. CDR3 in DNA: TGTGCCAGCAGCTTAGAAGGTGGGCTAGCCAAAAACATTCAGTACTTC. As protein: CASSLEGGLAKNIQYF.

The chain carries TRBV7-8 and TRBJ2-7; 14 bases agree with TRBD2. V shed 6 bases, J shed 5 bases, and the junction held 6 bases outside the gene matches. CDR1 is SGHVS and CDR2 is FQNEAQ in the germline V gene. This CDR3 is built from 15 residues. Written as DNA, the CDR3 is TGTGCCAGCAGATTGGGACTAGCGGGAGTAAACGAGCAGTACTTC. Translating it yields CASRLGLAGVNEQYF.

This clone was counted a few times. J is TRBJ2-2 and V is TRBV6-1, with TRBD1 matching over 7 bases. From germline, CDR1 is MNHNS and CDR2 SASEGT. CDR3 size: 16 residues. The V and J ends lost 3 bases and 6 bases, in that order; junction bases with no gene match: 10. This chain's CDR3 is CASSDPDRLVAGELFF. DNA for the CDR3: TGTGCCAGCAGTGACCCGGACAGGCTTGTGGCCGGGGAGCTGTTTTTT.

This clone turned up a few times. The V gene is TRBV30, the J gene TRBJ1-4; tentative D call: TRBD1 (5 bases). The V end lost 1 base, the J end lost 8 bases, and 20 bases lay between the germline ends. The CDR3 contains 16 residues. The V gene's germline CDR1 is GTSNPN and CDR2 SVGIG (reference sequence). The CDR3 DNA sequence: TGTGCCTGGAGTGCCCCCCGGCGGGGGATGGGAGAAAAACTGTTTTTT. Translating gives CAWSAPRRGMGEKLFF.